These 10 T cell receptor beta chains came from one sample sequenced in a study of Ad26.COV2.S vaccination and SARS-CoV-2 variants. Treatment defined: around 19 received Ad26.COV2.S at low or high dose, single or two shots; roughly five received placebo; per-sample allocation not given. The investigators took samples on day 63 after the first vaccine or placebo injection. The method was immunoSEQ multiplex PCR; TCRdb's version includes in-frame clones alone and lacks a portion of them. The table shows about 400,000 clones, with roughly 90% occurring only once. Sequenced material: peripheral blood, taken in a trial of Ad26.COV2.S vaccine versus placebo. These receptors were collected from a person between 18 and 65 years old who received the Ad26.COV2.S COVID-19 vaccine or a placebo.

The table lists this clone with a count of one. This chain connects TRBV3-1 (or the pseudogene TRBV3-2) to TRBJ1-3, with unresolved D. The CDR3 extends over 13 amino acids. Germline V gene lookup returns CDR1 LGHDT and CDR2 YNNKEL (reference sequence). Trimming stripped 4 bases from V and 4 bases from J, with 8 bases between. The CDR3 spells CASSPAGGNTIYF. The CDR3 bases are TGTGCCAGCAGCCCGGCCGGCGGAAACACCATATATTTT.

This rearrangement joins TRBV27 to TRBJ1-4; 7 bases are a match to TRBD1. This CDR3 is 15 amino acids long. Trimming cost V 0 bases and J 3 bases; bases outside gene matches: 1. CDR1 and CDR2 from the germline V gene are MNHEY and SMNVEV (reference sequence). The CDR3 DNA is TGTGCCAGCAGTTTATCTGGACAGGCTAATGAAAAACTGTTTTTT. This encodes CASSLSGQANEKLFF.

CDR3 amino acids: CASSAFRGYDEAGELFF. The CDR3 nucleotides are TGTGCCAGTAGTGCCTTCAGGGGTTATGATGAAGCCGGGGAGCTGTTTTTT. This chain uses TRBV19 with TRBJ2-2; perhaps TRBD1 as D (6 bases). With 5 bases removed from V and 6 bases from J, the gap between germline ends came to 22 bases. CDR1 and CDR2 from the germline V gene are LNHDA and SQIVND (reference sequence). The CDR3 consists of 17 residues.

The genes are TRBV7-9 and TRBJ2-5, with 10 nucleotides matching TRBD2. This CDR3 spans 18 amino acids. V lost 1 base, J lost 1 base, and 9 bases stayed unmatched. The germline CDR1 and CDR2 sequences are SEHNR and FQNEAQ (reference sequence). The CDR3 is CASSLVGPASGGQETQYF. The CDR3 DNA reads TGTGCCAGCAGCTTAGTAGGGCCGGCTAGCGGGGGCCAAGAGACCCAGTACTTC.

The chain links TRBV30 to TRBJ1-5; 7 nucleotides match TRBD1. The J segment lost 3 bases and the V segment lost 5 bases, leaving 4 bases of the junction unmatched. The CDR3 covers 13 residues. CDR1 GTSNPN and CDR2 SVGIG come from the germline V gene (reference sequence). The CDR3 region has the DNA TGTGCCTGGGAACAGGGGCCCAATCAGCCCCAGCATTTT. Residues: CAWEQGPNQPQHF.

The CDR3 is CASSSDRVHEQFF. The CDR3 nucleotides are TGTGCCAGCAGCTCCGACAGGGTGCATGAGCAGTTCTTC. This chain uses TRBV7-2 with TRBJ2-1, with 7 bases that match TRBD1. The CDR3 spans 13 residues. Germline V CDR1 and CDR2: SGHTA, FQGNSA. Losses at the gene ends were 4 bases for V and 8 bases for J; bases not matched to a gene: 5. The entire variable domain, with the rest obtained from reference TRBV7-2 and TRBJ2-1, is as follows: GAGVSQSPSNKVTEKGKDVELRCDPISGHTALYWYRQSLGQGLEFLIYFQGNSAPDKSGLPSDRFSAERTGGSVSTLTIQRTQQEDSAVYLCASSSDRVHEQFFGPGTRLTVL.

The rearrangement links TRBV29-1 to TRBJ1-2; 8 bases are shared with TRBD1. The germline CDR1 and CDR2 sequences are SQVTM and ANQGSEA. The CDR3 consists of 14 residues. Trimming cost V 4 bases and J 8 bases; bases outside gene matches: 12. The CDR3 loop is CSVGTADRVEGYTF. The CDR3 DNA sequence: TGCAGCGTTGGAACCGCGGACAGGGTGGAGGGCTACACCTTC.

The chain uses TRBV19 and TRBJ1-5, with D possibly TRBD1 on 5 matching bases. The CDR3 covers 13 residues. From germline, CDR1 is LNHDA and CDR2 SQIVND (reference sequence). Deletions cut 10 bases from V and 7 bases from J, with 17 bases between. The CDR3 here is CAIPRVRRQPQHF. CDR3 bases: TGTGCCATCCCCAGGGTAAGAAGGCAGCCCCAGCATTTT. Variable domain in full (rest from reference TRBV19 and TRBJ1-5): DGGITQSPKYLFRKEGQNVTLSCEQNLNHDAMYWYRQDPGQGLRLIYYSQIVNDFQKGDIAEGYSVSREKKESFPLTVTSAQKNPTAFYLCAIPRVRRQPQHFGDGTRLSIL.

The CDR3 is CASSFRQGLDTGELFF. As DNA, the CDR3 is TGCGCCAGCAGCTTTAGACAGGGGCTTGACACCGGGGAGCTGTTTTTT. The chain couples TRBV4-3 to TRBJ2-2; 8 positions match TRBD1. Germline-derived CDR1 and CDR2 are LGHNA and YSLEER. The CDR3 loop spans 16 amino acids. V trimming: 5 bases; J trimming: 3 bases; junction bases outside the gene matches: 8.

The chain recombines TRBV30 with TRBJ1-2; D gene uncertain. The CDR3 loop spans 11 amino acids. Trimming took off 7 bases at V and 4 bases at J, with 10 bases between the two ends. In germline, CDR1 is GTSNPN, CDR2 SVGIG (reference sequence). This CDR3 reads CALGRSYGYTF. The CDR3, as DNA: TGTGCCTTAGGACGCTCCTATGGCTACACCTTC. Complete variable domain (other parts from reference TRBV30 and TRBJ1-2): SQTIHQWPATLVQPVGSPLSLECTVEGTSNPNLYWYRQAAGRGLQLLFYSVGIGQISSEVPQNLSASRPQDRQFILSSKKLLLSDSGFYLCALGRSYGYTFGSGTRLTVV.